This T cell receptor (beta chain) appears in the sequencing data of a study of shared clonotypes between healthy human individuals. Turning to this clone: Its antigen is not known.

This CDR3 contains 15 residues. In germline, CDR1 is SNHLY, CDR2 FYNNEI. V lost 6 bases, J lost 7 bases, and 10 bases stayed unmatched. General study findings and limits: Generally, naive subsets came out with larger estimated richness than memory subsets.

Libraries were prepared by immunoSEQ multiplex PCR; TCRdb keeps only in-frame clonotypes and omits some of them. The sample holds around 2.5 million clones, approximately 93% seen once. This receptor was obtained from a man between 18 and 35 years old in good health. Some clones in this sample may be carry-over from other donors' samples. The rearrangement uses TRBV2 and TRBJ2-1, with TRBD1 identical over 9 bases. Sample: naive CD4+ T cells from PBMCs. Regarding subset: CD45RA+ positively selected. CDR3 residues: CASSENRGQVNEQFF. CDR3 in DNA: TGTGCCAGCAGCGAGAACAGGGGGCAGGTAAATGAGCAGTTCTTC.